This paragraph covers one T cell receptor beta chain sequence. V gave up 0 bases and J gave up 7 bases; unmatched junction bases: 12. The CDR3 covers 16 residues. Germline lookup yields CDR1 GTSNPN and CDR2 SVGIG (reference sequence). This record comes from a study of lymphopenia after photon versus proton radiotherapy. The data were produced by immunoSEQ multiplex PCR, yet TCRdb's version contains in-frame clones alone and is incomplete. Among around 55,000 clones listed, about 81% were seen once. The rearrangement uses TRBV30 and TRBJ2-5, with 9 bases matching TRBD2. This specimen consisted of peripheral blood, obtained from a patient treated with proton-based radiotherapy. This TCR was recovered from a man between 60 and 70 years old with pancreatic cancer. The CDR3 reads CAWSVGTSPRRGTQYF. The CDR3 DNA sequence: TGTGCCTGGAGTGTAGGGACTAGCCCTCGCCGAGGGACCCAGTACTTC.